A single sample is the source of the 22 T cell receptor beta chains below, sequenced in a study of T cell changes during pregnancy in multiple sclerosis. TCRdb keeps only in-frame clones here, not all; method: immunoSEQ multiplex PCR. The top ten clones hold almost 1% of a sample with 85,000 to 100,000 clones, roughly 92% of them seen once. Sample: peripheral blood, taken after pregnancy. These receptors were collected from a female donor with multiple sclerosis, enrolled in a pregnancy study.

The chain links TRBV5-1 to TRBJ2-3; D is unclear. V shed 7 bases and J shed 4 bases, with 10 bases lying between them. The CDR3 sequence is 12 residues long. CDR1 and CDR2 from the germline V gene are SGHRS and YFSETQ. The CDR3 here is CASRPEADTQYF. The DNA for the CDR3 is TGCGCCAGCCGCCCTGAGGCAGATACGCAGTATTTT. Filled out from reference TRBV5-1 and TRBJ2-3, the complete variable domain reads KAGVTQTPRYLIKTRGQQVTLSCSPISGHRSVSWYQQTPGQGLQFLFEYFSETQRNKGNFPGRFSGRQFSNSRSEMNVSTLELGDSALYLCASRPEADTQYFGPGTRLTVL.

The rearrangement links TRBV5-8 to TRBJ2-3; 11 bases fit TRBD2. The length of the CDR3 is 17 residues. The J segment lost 5 bases and the V segment lost 2 bases, leaving 10 bases of the junction unmatched. Per the germline V gene, CDR1 is SGHTS and CDR2 is YDEGEE. The chain's CDR3 is CASSFGITSGSGDTQYF. CDR3 DNA sequence: TGTGCCAGCAGCTTTGGGATAACTAGCGGGAGTGGAGATACGCAGTATTTT.

The J gene is TRBJ2-7, the V gene TRBV19; 10 nucleotides agree with TRBD1. This CDR3 is 15 amino acids long. CDR1 is LNHDA and CDR2 is SQIVND in the germline V gene (reference sequence). V lost 6 bases, J lost 4 bases, and 9 bases stayed unmatched. This chain's CDR3 is CASSTTGGGQYEQYF. The DNA of the CDR3 is TGTGCCAGTAGCACGACAGGGGGCGGTCAGTACGAGCAGTACTTC.

The chain carries TRBV15 and TRBJ1-4, with 7 nucleotides matching TRBD1. The junction had 8 bases not matched to a gene; V was cut back by 0 bases and J by 7 bases. The CDR3 loop spans 16 amino acids. Germline V gene data show CDR1 as LNHNV and CDR2 as YYDKDF (reference sequence). The CDR3 is CATSRDSRGLGEKLFF. The CDR3, as DNA: TGTGCCACCAGCAGAGATTCGAGGGGGCTTGGTGAAAAACTGTTTTTT.

The genes are TRBV25-1 and TRBJ2-7; 7 positions match TRBD1. Germline CDR1 reads MGHDK; CDR2 reads SYGVNS. The J segment lost 0 bases and the V segment lost 1 base, leaving 6 bases of the junction unmatched. This CDR3 region has 16 residues. DNA of the CDR3: TGTGCCAGCAGTGAATGGGAGACAGGGAGCTCCTACGAGCAGTACTTC. It translates to CASSEWETGSSYEQYF.

The chain employs TRBV5-1 and TRBJ2-3, with D possibly being TRBD2 (6 bases). The V gene lost 4 bases and the J gene lost 2 bases, with 11 bases spanning the gap. CDR3 length: 14 residues. Germline V gene lookup returns CDR1 SGHRS and CDR2 YFSETQ. This CDR3 is CASSLGTSTDTQYF. The CDR3, as DNA: TGCGCCAGCAGCCTGGGGACTTCCACAGATACGCAGTATTTT.

This rearrangement joins TRBV7-9 to TRBJ2-1; 7 nucleotides agree with TRBD1. V was clipped by 6 bases and J by 6 bases; unmatched bases: 14. This CDR3 contains 16 residues. Looked up from germline, CDR1 is SEHNR and CDR2 is FQNEAQ (reference sequence). This chain's CDR3 is CASRITGAPRGNEQFF. The CDR3 DNA follows: TGTGCCAGCAGGATTACAGGGGCCCCCAGGGGCAATGAGCAGTTCTTC. The whole variable domain, remainder taken from reference TRBV7-9 and TRBJ2-1, is DTGVSQNPRHKITKRGQNVTFRCDPISEHNRLYWYRQTLGQGPEFLTYFQNEAQLEKSRLLSDRFSAERPKGSFSTLEIQRTEQGDSAMYLCASRITGAPRGNEQFFGPGTRLTVL.

For this clone: At one end, the junction sequence differs from germline, possibly due to a read error. The chain joins TRBV6-1 to TRBJ1-5; the D gene is possibly TRBD1 (5 bases). The germline V gene has CDR1 MNHNS and CDR2 SASEGT. The CDR3 spans 14 residues. The CDR3 region is CASSPTDRRQPQHF. The CDR3 DNA reads as TGTGCCAGCTCCCCCACCGACCGGCGACAGCCTCAGCATTTT.

The gene calls are TRBV9 and TRBJ1-1; possibly TRBD1 for D (6 bases). Germline CDR1 and CDR2: SGDLS and YYNGEE. V lost 4 bases and J lost 1, with 26 bases in between. This CDR3 region has 19 residues. The DNA of the CDR3 is TGTGCCAGCAGCCCTCAGAGCAACTCAGGGGCCTTCTGGAACACTGAAGCTTTCTTT. Translating gives CASSPQSNSGAFWNTEAFF.

The chain has TRBV28 and TRBJ2-2; 7 bases align to TRBD2. The CDR3 runs 16 residues. Losses at the gene ends were 5 bases for V and 1 base for J; bases not matched to a gene: 7. Germline assignment: CDR1 MDHEN and CDR2 SYDVKM. CDR3 coding DNA: TGTGCCAGCAGTCCCCCCCTAGCGGTGAACACCGGGGAGCTGTTTTTT. Translating gives CASSPPLAVNTGELFF.

The J gene is TRBJ2-7, the V gene TRBV29-1; 10 bases are a match to TRBD2. Germline-derived CDR1 and CDR2 are SQVTM and ANQGSEA. This CDR3 is 16 amino acids long. J lost 1 base, V lost 6 bases, and 12 bases had no gene match. In nucleotides, the CDR3 is TGCAGCGTCGCCCTACAGCCACTAGCGGGGTCCTACGAGCAGTACTTC. Translating gives CSVALQPLAGSYEQYF.

V usage is TRBV6-1 and J usage is TRBJ1-5; D remains ambiguous. The CDR3 extends over 14 amino acids. Between the trimmed V and J ends, which lost 6 bases and 3 bases, there was a span of 12 bases. CDR1 MNHNS and CDR2 SASEGT come from the germline V gene. The CDR3 nucleotides read TGTGCCAGCAGCGATAGCTTAAACAATCAGCCCCAGCATTTT. This codes for CASSDSLNNQPQHF.

V usage is TRBV6-5 and J usage is TRBJ2-1; D not resolved. Per germline, CDR1 MNHEY and CDR2 SVGAGI. There are 15 residues in the CDR3. The ends were cut back, 6 bases at V and 7 bases at J, with 19 bases in the middle. In nucleotides, the CDR3 is TGTGCCAGCAGCCCCCCGCCCCTCCACCGGAATGAGCAGTTCTTC. Translated: CASSPPPLHRNEQFF.

The chain recombines TRBV5-4 with TRBJ1-1, with 7 bases matching TRBD1. The junction had 1 base not matched to a gene; V was cut back by 3 bases and J by 5 bases. Germline assignment: CDR1 SGHNT and CDR2 YYREEE (reference sequence). This CDR3 contains 12 residues. The CDR3 loop reads CASSSTGTEAFF. The CDR3 region has the DNA TGTGCCAGCAGCTCGACAGGGACTGAAGCTTTCTTT.

This chain joins TRBV29-1 and TRBJ2-5, with a tentative D call TRBD2 (6 bases). Germline V gene sequence: CDR1 SQVTM, CDR2 ANQGSEA. Trimming removed 5 bases from V and 1 base from J, with 11 bases in between. The CDR3 is 13 amino acids. The CDR3 loop is CSVRTGLQETQYF. The CDR3 DNA reads TGCAGCGTTCGGACGGGACTCCAAGAGACCCAGTACTTC.

This rearrangement joins TRBV7-2 to TRBJ2-7; 8 bases are a match to TRBD2. The V segment lost 5 bases and the J segment 3 bases; nucleotides outside the gene matches: 6. The germline V gene encodes CDR1 SGHTA and CDR2 FQGNSA. The CDR3 is 14 residues long. DNA of the CDR3: TGTGCCAGCAGCCTTAGCGGGACTAACTACGAGCAGTACTTC. Its protein product is CASSLSGTNYEQYF.

The V and J genes are TRBV7-9 and TRBJ2-5, with 10 bases fitting TRBD2. This CDR3 is 16 amino acids long. V lost 5 bases and J lost 0; bases outside the gene matches: 6. Germline V CDR1 and CDR2: SEHNR, FQNEAQ (reference sequence). CDR3 bases: TGTGCCAGCAGCACCAGGACTAGCGGACACCAAGAGACCCAGTACTTC. Protein: CASSTRTSGHQETQYF.

The chain is built from TRBV5-4 and TRBJ2-7; 12 positions match TRBD1. V shed 2 bases, J shed 4 bases, and the junction held 7 bases outside the gene matches. CDR1 SGHNT and CDR2 YYREEE come from the germline V gene (reference sequence). This CDR3 comprises 16 residues. In DNA, the CDR3 is TGTGCCAGCAGCTTCAGATCGGGACAGGGGGCTTACGAGCAGTACTTC. Translation: CASSFRSGQGAYEQYF. The complete variable domain, with remaining parts taken from reference TRBV5-4 and TRBJ2-7, reads ETGVTQSPTHLIKTRGQQVTLRCSSQSGHNTVSWYQQALGQGPQFIFQYYREEENGRGNFPPRFSGLQFPNYSSELNVNALELDDSALYLCASSFRSGQGAYEQYFGPGTRLTVT.

The genes are TRBV5-1 and TRBJ2-7; 7 nucleotides match TRBD1. CDR3 length: 13 amino acids. V shed 3 bases and J 0 bases; nucleotides not matched to a gene: 0. Germline V CDR1 and CDR2: SGHRS, YFSETQ. CDR3 sequence (DNA): TGCGCCAGCAGCTGGGACAGCTCCTACGAGCAGTACTTC. It specifies CASSWDSSYEQYF.

The chain joins TRBV28 to TRBJ1-3; 9 positions match TRBD1. With 6 bases clipped from V and 9 bases from J, the junction kept 12 bases outside the gene matches. Germline CDR1 reads MDHEN; CDR2 reads SYDVKM. CDR3 length: 15 amino acids. CDR3 DNA: TGTGCCAGCAGGACATCCGGGACAGGGATCGTCACCATATATTTT. This codes for CASRTSGTGIVTIYF.

The chain links TRBV19 to TRBJ2-7, with TRBD2 matching over 9 bases. This CDR3 region has 13 residues. Germline values: CDR1 LNHDA, CDR2 SQIVND (reference sequence). The ends lost 7 bases at V and 5 bases at J; junction bases unmatched: 6. For the CDR3, the DNA is TGTGCCAGTAAGGCTAGCGGGAACCACGAGCAGTACTTC. Translating gives CASKASGNHEQYF.

V and J are TRBV11-2 and TRBJ2-7; the D is unclear. The V gene lost 1 base and the J gene lost 0 bases, with 19 bases spanning the gap. Germline CDR1 reads SGHAT; CDR2 reads FQNNGV. This CDR3 contains 18 residues. For the CDR3, the DNA is TGTGCCAGCAGCTTAGCCGGTGGGCGACAAAAGCCCTCCTACGAGCAGTACTTC. It yields the protein CASSLAGGRQKPSYEQYF.